One sample yielded the 9 T cell receptor beta chains listed below, sequenced in a study of blood T cell repertoires in COVID-19. Profiling relied on immunoSEQ multiplex PCR, and the TCRdb table lists in-frame clones only, not all of them. In the table there are approximately 90,000 clones, 75% to 90% of which are singletons. Specimen: peripheral blood. These receptors came from a man older than 75 with active or convalescent COVID-19.

The chain combines TRBV9 with TRBJ2-1; TRBD1 matches at 9 bases. V lost 0 bases and J lost 5; bases outside the gene matches: 3. CDR1 and CDR2 from the germline V gene are SGDLS and YYNGEE. The CDR3 length is 15 residues. The CDR3 is CASSVEQGAHNEQFF. CDR3 in DNA: TGTGCCAGCAGCGTAGAACAGGGGGCTCACAATGAGCAGTTCTTC.

This clone has just one count. The chain joins TRBV5-4 to TRBJ1-1; the D is unclear. CDR1 and CDR2 from the germline V gene are SGHNT and YYREEE (reference sequence). The ends were cut back, 0 bases at V and 1 base at J, with 7 bases in the middle. This CDR3 has 14 residues. The chain's CDR3 is CASSLGGRNTEAFF. CDR3 nucleotide sequence: TGTGCCAGCAGCTTGGGAGGGAGGAACACTGAAGCTTTCTTT.

V usage is TRBV7-2 and J usage is TRBJ2-7; 9 bases line up with TRBD1. Germline V gene lookup returns CDR1 SGHTA and CDR2 FQGNSA. Losses at the gene ends were 5 bases for V and 2 bases for J; bases not matched to a gene: 7. This CDR3 is 15 amino acids long. The CDR3 spells CASSPTGTGPYEQYF. CDR3 bases: TGTGCCAGCAGCCCGACCGGGACAGGGCCCTACGAGCAGTACTTC.

J is TRBJ1-1 and V is TRBV6-5, with 7 nucleotides matching TRBD1. The CDR3 length is 15 residues. V trimming: 4 bases; J trimming: 4 bases; junction bases outside the gene matches: 9. CDR1 is MNHEY and CDR2 is SVGAGI in the germline V gene. The CDR3 here is CASSSTTGWGTEAFF. The CDR3 DNA reads TGTGCCAGCAGTTCCACGACAGGGTGGGGCACTGAAGCTTTCTTT.

This chain connects TRBV1 to TRBJ2-3; the listed D gene, TRBD1, was not tested against the DNA. TRBV1 is assigned pseudogene status. This CDR3 has 17 amino acids. CDR3 DNA: TGCACCAGCAGCCACTCGACAGGTCTTGAACACACAGATACGCAGTATTTT. The encoded protein is CTSSHSTGLEHTDTQYF.

V and J are TRBV6-1 and TRBJ1-2, with a weak D call TRBD1 (6 bases). The CDR3 is made up of 15 amino acids. Germline V gene data show CDR1 as MNHNS and CDR2 as SASEGT. The germline V and J ends were trimmed by 6 bases and 2 bases, with 16 bases remaining between them. CDR3 bases: TGTGCCAGCAGCTCCTACAGGGAGGGCAACTATGGCTACACCTTC. Protein: CASSSYREGNYGYTF.

This clone was detected only once. CDR3 coding DNA: TGTGCCAGCAGCCGGAGGGGTGAAGCTTTCTTT. Residues: CASSRRGEAFF. The chain has TRBV12-3 or TRBV12-4 and TRBJ1-1, with D possibly matching TRBD1 (5 bases). There are 11 residues in the CDR3. Trimming pared 6 bases from V and 7 bases from J, leaving 9 bases between.

This clone was seen more than once but under ten times. J is TRBJ1-5 and V is TRBV9; D is unclear. The germline V gene has CDR1 SGDLS and CDR2 YYNGEE. This CDR3 spans 15 amino acids. V lost 3 bases, J lost 0 bases, and 10 bases lay in between. CDR3 sequence (DNA): TGTGCCAGCAGCGAGACCCGAGGTAGCAATCAGCCCCAGCATTTT. Its translation: CASSETRGSNQPQHF.

The V gene is TRBV24-1, the J gene TRBJ2-2, with 7 bases that match TRBD2. This CDR3 is 16 amino acids long. Germline CDR1 is KGHDR and CDR2 is SFDVKD. V gave up 5 bases and J gave up 8 bases; unmatched junction bases: 13. The DNA of the CDR3 is TGTGCCACCAGTGTGTCCGGGACTACCGTGAAGGGGGAGCTGTTTTTT. Its translation is CATSVSGTTVKGELFF.